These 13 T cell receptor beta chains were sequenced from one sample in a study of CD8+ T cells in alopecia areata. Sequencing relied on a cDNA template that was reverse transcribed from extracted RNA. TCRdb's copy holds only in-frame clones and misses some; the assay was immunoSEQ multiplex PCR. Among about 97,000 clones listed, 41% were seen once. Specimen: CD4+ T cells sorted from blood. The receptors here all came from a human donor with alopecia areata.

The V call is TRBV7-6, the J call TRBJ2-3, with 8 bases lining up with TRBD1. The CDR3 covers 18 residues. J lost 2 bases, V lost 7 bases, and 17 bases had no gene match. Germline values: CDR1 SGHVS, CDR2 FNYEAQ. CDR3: CASTQRQPTGDATDTQYF. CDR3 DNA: TGTGCCAGCACACAAAGGCAACCGACAGGGGATGCCACAGATACGCAGTATTTT.

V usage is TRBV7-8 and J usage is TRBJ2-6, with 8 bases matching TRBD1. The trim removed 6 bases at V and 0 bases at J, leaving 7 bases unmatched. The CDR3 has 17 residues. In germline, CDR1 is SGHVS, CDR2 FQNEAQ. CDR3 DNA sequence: TGTGCCAGCAGGTTACAGGGGGTAAACTCTGGGGCCAACGTCCTGACTTTC. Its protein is CASRLQGVNSGANVLTF. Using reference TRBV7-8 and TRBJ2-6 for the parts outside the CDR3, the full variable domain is GAGVSQSPRYKVAKRGQDVALRCDPISGHVSLFWYQQALGQGPEFLTYFQNEAQLDKSGLPSDRFFAERPEGSVSTLKIQRTQQEDSAVYLCASRLQGVNSGANVLTFGAGSRLTVL.

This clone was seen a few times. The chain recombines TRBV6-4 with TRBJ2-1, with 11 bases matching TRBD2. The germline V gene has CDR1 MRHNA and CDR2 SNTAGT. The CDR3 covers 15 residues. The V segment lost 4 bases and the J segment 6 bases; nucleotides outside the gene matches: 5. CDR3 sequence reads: CASSAGLAGPNEQFF. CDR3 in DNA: TGTGCCAGCAGTGCCGGACTAGCGGGTCCCAATGAGCAGTTCTTC.

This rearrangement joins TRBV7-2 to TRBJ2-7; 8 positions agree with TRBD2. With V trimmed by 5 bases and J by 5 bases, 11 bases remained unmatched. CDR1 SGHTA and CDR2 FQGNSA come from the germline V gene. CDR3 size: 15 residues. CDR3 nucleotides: TGTGCCAGCAGCCCTTTCGGACTAGCTCTGGACGAGCAGTACTTC. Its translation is CASSPFGLALDEQYF.

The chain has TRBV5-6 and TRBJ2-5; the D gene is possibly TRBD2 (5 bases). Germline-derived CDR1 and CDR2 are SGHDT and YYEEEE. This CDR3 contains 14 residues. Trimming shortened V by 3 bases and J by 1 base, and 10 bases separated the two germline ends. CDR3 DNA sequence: TGTGCCAGCAGCTGGTCGGGAATCCAAGAGACCCAGTACTTC. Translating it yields CASSWSGIQETQYF.

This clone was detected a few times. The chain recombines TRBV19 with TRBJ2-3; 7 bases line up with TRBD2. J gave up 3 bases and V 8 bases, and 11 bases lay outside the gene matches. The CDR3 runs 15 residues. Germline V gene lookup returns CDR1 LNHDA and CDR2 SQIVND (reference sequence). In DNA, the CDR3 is TGTGCCAGTGGCCCCCGGGGCGGGAGAACAGATACGCAGTATTTT. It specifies CASGPRGGRTDTQYF.

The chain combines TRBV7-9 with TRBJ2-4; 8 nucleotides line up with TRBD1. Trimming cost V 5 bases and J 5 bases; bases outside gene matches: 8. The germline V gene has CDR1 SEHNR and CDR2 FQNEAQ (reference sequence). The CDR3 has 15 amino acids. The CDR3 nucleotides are TGTGCCAGCAGCGCCCAGGACAGGGACGAAAACATTCAGTACTTC. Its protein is CASSAQDRDENIQYF.

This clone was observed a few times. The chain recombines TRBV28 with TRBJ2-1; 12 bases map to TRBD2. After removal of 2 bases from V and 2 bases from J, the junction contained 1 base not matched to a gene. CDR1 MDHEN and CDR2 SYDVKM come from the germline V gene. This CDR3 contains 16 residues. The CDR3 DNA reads TGTGCCAGCAGTTTACTAGCGGGAGGGCCCTACAATGAGCAGTTCTTC. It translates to CASSLLAGGPYNEQFF.

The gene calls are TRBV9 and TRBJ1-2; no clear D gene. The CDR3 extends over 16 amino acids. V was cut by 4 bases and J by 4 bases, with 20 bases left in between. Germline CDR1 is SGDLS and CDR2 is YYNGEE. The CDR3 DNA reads TGTGCCAGCAGCCTCAGCTCAGGCCCCGGCGGCTATGGCTACACCTTC. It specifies CASSLSSGPGGYGYTF.

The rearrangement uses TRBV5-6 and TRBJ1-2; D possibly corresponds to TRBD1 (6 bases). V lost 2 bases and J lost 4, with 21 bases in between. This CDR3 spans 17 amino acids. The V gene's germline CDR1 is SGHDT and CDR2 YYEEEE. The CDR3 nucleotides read TGTGCCAGCAGCTTATACAGGGACGGGAAGGGAAGCTATGGCTACACCTTC. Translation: CASSLYRDGKGSYGYTF. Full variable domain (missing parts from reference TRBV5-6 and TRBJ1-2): DAGVTQSPTHLIKTRGQQVTLRCSPKSGHDTVSWYQQALGQGPQFIFQYYEEEERQRGNFPDRFSGHQFPNYSSELNVNALLLGDSALYLCASSLYRDGKGSYGYTFGSGTRLTVV.

The CDR3 nucleotides are TGCAGCGTTGATTCGGGCTACACCTTC. Translated: CSVDSGYTF. The J gene is TRBJ1-2, the V gene TRBV29-1, with D uncertain. This CDR3 region has 9 residues. Germline V gene lookup returns CDR1 SQVTM and CDR2 ANQGSEA. With 3 bases removed from V and 8 bases from J, the gap between germline ends came to 4 bases.

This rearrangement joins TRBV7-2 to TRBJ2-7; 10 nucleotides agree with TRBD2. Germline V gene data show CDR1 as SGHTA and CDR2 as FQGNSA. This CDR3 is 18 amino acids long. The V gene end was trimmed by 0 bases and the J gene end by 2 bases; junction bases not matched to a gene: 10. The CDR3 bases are TGTGCCAGCAGCTTAGCGGTCATTAGCGGGGGGACCCCCTACGAGCAGTACTTC. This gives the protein CASSLAVISGGTPYEQYF.

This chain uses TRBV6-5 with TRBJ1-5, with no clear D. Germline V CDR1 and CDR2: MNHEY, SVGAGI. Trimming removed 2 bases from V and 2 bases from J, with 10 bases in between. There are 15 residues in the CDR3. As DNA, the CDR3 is TGTGCCAGCAGTTACAGTTTTAATGGCAATCAGCCCCAGCATTTT. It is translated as CASSYSFNGNQPQHF.